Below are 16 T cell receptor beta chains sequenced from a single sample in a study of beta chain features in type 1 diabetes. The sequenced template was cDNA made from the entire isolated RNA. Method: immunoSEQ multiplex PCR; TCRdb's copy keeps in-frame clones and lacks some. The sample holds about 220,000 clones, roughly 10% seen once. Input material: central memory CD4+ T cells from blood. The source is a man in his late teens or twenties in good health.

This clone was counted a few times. CDR3 bases: TGTGCCAGCAGTGAGACCGGATTCAGGGGCGAGCAGTACTTC. Its translation: CASSETGFRGEQYF. This chain uses TRBV6-1 with TRBJ2-7; D perhaps matches TRBD1 (6 bases). The CDR3 is made up of 14 amino acids. Trimming pared 3 bases from V and 6 bases from J, leaving 15 bases between. In germline, CDR1 is MNHNS, CDR2 SASEGT.

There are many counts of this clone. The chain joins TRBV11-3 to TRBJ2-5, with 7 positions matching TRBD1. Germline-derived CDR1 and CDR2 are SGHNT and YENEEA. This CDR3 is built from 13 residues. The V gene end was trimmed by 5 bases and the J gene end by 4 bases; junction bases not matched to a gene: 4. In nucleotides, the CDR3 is TGTGCCAGCAGCCCGACAGGGCCAGAGACCCAGTACTTC. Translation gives CASSPTGPETQYF. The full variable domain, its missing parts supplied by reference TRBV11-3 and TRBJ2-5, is EAGVVQSPRYKIIEKKQPVAFWCNPISGHNTLYWYLQNLGQGPELLIRYENEEAVDDSQLPKDRFSAERLKGVDSTLKIQPAELGDSAVYLCASSPTGPETQYFGPGTRLLVL.

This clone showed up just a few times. CDR3 in DNA: TGTGCCAGCAGCAGTATCCGCCGGGACAGGGACTACGAGCAGTACTTC. It translates to CASSSIRRDRDYEQYF. The chain recombines TRBV21-1 with TRBJ2-7; TRBD1 is the table's D call, not checked against the DNA. TRBV21-1 is recorded as a pseudogene. The CDR3 covers 16 residues.

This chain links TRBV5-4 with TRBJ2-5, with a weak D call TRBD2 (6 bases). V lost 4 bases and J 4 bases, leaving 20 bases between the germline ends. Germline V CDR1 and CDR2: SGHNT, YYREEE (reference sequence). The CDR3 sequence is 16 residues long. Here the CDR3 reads CASSGGNRRSTETQYF. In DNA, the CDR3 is TGTGCCAGCAGCGGAGGGAACAGAAGGAGCACAGAGACCCAGTACTTC.

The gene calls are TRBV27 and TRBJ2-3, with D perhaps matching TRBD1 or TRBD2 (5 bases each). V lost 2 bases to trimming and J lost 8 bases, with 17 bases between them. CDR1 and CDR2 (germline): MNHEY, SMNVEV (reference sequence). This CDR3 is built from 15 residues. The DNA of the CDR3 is TGTGCCAGCAGTTTAGGTACTACTTGGGACGGTACGCAGTATTTT. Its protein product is CASSLGTTWDGTQYF.

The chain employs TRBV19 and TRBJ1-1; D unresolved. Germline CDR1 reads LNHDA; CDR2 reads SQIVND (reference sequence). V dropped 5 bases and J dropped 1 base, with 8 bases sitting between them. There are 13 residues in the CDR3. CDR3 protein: CASSPQRNTEAFF. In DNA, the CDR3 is TGTGCCAGTAGTCCACAGCGGAACACTGAAGCTTTCTTT.

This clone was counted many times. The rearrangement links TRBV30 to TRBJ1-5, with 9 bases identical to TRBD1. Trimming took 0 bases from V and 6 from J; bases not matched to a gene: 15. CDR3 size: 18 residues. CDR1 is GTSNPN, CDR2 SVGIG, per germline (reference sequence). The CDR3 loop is CAWSVSFGGQGPSQPQHF. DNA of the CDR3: TGTGCCTGGAGTGTGTCGTTTGGGGGACAGGGACCAAGTCAGCCCCAGCATTTT.

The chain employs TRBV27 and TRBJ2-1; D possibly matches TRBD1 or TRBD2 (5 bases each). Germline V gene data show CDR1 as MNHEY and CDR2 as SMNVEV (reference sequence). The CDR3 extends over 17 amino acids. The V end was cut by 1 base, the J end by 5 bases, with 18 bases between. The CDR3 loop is CASSLFQVSGADNEQFF. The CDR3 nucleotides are TGTGCCAGCAGTTTATTCCAAGTATCCGGGGCCGACAATGAGCAGTTCTTC.

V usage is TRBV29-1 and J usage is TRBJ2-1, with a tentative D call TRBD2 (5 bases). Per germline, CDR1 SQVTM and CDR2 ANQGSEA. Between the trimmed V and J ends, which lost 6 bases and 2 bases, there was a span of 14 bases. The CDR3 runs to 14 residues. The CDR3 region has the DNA TGCAGCGTGCCGCGGGCCTTCACCTACAATGAGCAGTTCTTC. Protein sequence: CSVPRAFTYNEQFF.

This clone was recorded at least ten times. CDR3 sequence: CASSLYETQYF. Here the CDR3 DNA reads TGTGCCAGCAGTTTGTATGAGACCCAGTACTTC. The chain joins TRBV28 to TRBJ2-5; no clear D. Germline CDR1 and CDR2: MDHEN and SYDVKM. The CDR3 consists of 11 residues. Deletions cut 3 bases from V and 5 bases from J, with 4 bases between.

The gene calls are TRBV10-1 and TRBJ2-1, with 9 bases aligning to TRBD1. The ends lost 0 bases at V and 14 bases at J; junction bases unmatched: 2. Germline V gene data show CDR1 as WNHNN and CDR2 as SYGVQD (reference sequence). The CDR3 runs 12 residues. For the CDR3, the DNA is TGCGCCAGCAGTGAGTCTGGACAGGGGAAGTTCTTC. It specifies CASSESGQGKFF.

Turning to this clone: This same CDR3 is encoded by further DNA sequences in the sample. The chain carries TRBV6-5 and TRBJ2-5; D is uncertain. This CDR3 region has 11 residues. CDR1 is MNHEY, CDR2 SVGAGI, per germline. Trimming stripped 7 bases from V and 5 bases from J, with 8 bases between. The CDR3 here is CASTGLETQYF. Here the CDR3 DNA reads TGTGCCAGCACTGGCTTGGAGACCCAGTACTTC.

CDR3 bases: TGTGCCTGGAGTATCCAACAGGGGAGAGGGGAAAAACTGTTTTTT. Amino acids: CAWSIQQGRGEKLFF. The chain has TRBV30 and TRBJ1-4; 7 bases map to TRBD1. Germline CDR1 is GTSNPN and CDR2 is SVGIG (reference sequence). The CDR3 extends over 15 amino acids. V shed 2 bases, J shed 8 bases, and the junction held 11 bases outside the gene matches. The full variable domain, completed using reference TRBV30 and TRBJ1-4, is SQTIHQWPATLVQPVGSPLSLECTVEGTSNPNLYWYRQAAGRGLQLLFYSVGIGQISSEVPQNLSASRPQDRQFILSSKKLLLSDSGFYLCAWSIQQGRGEKLFFGSGTQLSVL.

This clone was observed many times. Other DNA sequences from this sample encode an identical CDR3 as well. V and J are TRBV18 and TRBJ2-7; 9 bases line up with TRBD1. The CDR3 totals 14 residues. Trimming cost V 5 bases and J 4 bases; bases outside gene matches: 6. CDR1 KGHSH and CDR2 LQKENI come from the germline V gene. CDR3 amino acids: CASSALTGGYEQYF. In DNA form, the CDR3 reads TGTGCCAGCTCAGCCTTGACAGGGGGTTACGAGCAGTACTTC. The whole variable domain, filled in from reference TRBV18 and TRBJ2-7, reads NAGVMQNPRHLVRRRGQEARLRCSPMKGHSHVYWYRQLPEEGLKFMVYLQKENIIDESGMPKERFSAEFPKEGPSILRIQQVVRGDSAAYFCASSALTGGYEQYFGPGTRLTVT.

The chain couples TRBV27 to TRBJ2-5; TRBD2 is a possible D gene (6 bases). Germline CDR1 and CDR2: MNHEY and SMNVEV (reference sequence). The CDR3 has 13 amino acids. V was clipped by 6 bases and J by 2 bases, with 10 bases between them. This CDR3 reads CASSRRGQETQYF. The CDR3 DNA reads TGTGCCAGCAGCAGGAGGGGACAAGAGACCCAGTACTTC.

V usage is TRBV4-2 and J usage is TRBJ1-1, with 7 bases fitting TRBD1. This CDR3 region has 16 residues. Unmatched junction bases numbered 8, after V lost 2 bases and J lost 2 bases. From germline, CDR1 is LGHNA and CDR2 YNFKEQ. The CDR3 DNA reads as TGTGCCAGCAGCCAACTTCTGACAGGGATTAACACTGAAGCTTTCTTT. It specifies CASSQLLTGINTEAFF.